This TCR beta chain is from a study of T-cell reconstitution after alpha-beta-depleted transplantation in children. As concerns this clonotype: The antigen remains undetermined.

Study-level results: Reportedly, roughly two months post-transplant, alpha-beta T cells arose from several hundred expanded graft clones. One year after transplant, T-cell counts and diversity came mostly from newly produced T cells. TCRbeta diversity was high at day 60 in some patients (a result of surviving recipient T cells and thymic progenitors).

The CDR3 contains 15 residues. The germline V gene has CDR1 MDHEN and CDR2 SYDVKM. The trim removed 2 bases at V and 4 bases at J, leaving 5 bases unmatched. As it was prepared, the TCRbeta library received unique molecular identifiers. Each CDR3 protein is one row after TCRdb ran MiXCR on the PCR reads. This sample carries about 580,000 distinct CDR3 sequences, around 27% of them seen once, and the ten largest clones take about a third. This chain connects TRBV28 to TRBJ2-7, with 10 bases matching TRBD2. The input for sequencing was PBMCs, taken before TCRalphabeta/CD19-depleted stem cell transplant. The receptor comes from a boy less than two years old with Wiskott-Aldrich syndrome, due to receive a stem cell transplant. The CDR3 protein is CASSLGSSGRYEQYF. CDR3 nucleotide sequence: TGTGCCAGCAGTTTAGGTAGTAGCGGGAGGTACGAGCAGTACTTC. The variable domain in full, completed from reference TRBV28 and TRBJ2-7, reads DVKVTQSSRYLVKRTGEKVFLECVQDMDHENMFWYRQDPGLGLRLIYFSYDVKMKEKGDIPEGYSVSREKKERFSLILESASTNQTSMYLCASSLGSSGRYEQYFGPGTRLTVT.